This T cell receptor (beta chain) was recorded in a study of cytomegalovirus exposure and HLA in healthy donors. Study observations and caveats: Most TCR sequences were uncommon, yet certain public TCRs appeared in many donors.

The PCR was carried out with 60 Vbeta primers and 13 Jbeta primers. Per the original methods: The count from a later analysis was 79 million or so unique TCR beta chains, 9.5 million to 11 million of them shared. The table came from immunoSEQ multiplex PCR; TCRdb's copy has only in-frame clones and leaves some out. V and J calls and clone size are copied from that table; D and trimming were computed from the DNA. The sample includes approximately 51,000 clones, roughly four fifths of them seen just once. Notes on this clone: Its antigen is undetermined.

This CDR3 has 14 amino acids. Trimming cost V 5 bases and J 2 bases; bases outside gene matches: 5. The germline CDR1 and CDR2 sequences are MNHEY and SMNVEV (reference sequence). The sequence derives from a boy between 10 and 17 years old in good health and CMV-seropositive. V and J are TRBV27 and TRBJ1-2; 7 bases are shared with TRBD1. The source material was PBMCs. The chain's CDR3 is CASSPRTGNYGYTF. The CDR3 DNA reads TGTGCCAGCAGTCCGAGGACAGGCAACTATGGCTACACCTTC.